Reported below is one TCR beta chain. This sample was included in a study of T-cell reconstitution after alpha-beta-depleted transplantation in children. Using unique molecular identifiers, the investigators prepared the TCRbeta library. TCRdb re-derived calls from the PCR reads in MiXCR, one entry per CDR3 protein. The sample lists around 410,000 distinct CDR3 sequences, 11% occurring once. Germline loops: CDR1 SEHNR, CDR2 FQNEAQ (reference sequence). There are 13 residues in the CDR3. V was cut by 5 bases and J by 6 bases, with 11 bases left in between. The TCR comes from a human donor who donated a stem cell graft to a child with acute myeloid leukemia. The chain is built from TRBV7-9 and TRBJ1-5; D gene ambiguous. The specimen comprised PBMCs from the stem cell graft donor, sampled from the stem cell graft. The CDR3 DNA reads TGTGCCAGCAGCCCCCTTTACGCTCAGCCCCAGCATTTT. Translated, it gives CASSPLYAQPQHF.